This T cell receptor beta chain was sequenced for a study of T-cell memory formation after mild COVID-19. The study's findings and limits: CD4/CD8 balance characterized clones contracting day 15 to 85, and CD4+ skew characterized later expanders.

This clonotype occurred many times. Its antigen remains unknown. A single record per CDR3 protein comes from TCRdb applying MiXCR to the 5' RACE reads. The data contain 92,000 or so distinct CDR3 sequences, about 15% of them singletons. Trimming pared 7 bases from V and 4 bases from J, leaving 8 bases between. Germline V CDR1 and CDR2: SNHLY, FYNNEI. The CDR3 loop spans 12 amino acids. The chain is built from TRBV2 and TRBJ2-1; D remains ambiguous. The sequencing sample was made of PBMCs or a T cell subset sorted from them (not recorded which). The TCR was taken from a man between 18 and 29 years old who had mild COVID-19 (a few samples of this study predate the infection). Cell type and time point are not known. The CDR3 sequence: CASTGAYNEQFF. The CDR3 nucleotides read TGTGCCAGCACCGGCGCGTACAATGAGCAGTTCTTC. Looking up the rest from reference TRBV2 and TRBJ2-1 gives the full variable domain: EPEVTQTPSHQVTQMGQEVILRCVPISNHLYFYWYRQILGQKVEFLVSFYNNEISEKSEIFDDQFSVERPDGSNFTLKIRSTKLEDSAMYFCASTGAYNEQFFGPGTRLTVL.